The T cell receptor beta chain under discussion was sequenced for a study of shared T cell receptors in the human thymus. Assay: immunoSEQ multiplex PCR; the TCRdb copy retains only in-frame clones and omits some. The repertoire holds approximately 760,000 clones, with 80% to 90% as singletons. The CDR3 covers 18 residues. V lost 0 bases to trimming and J lost 6 bases; unmatched junction nucleotides: 12. Per the germline V gene, CDR1 is SGHRS and CDR2 is YFSETQ. This sample also appeared in a second study, on human thymus T cells. That paper adds: Healthy Finnish infants undergoing corrective surgery for congenital heart defects were used as donors. Resections from corrective heart surgery supplied the thymus tissue. Gene usage (both V and J) appeared biased in thymic and blood repertoires. Related work found strong thymic repertoire overlap between unrelated individuals.

The chain links TRBV5-1 to TRBJ2-1; 10 bases agree with TRBD1. Sequenced material: thymocytes. This receptor was taken from a girl under three years old with a congenital heart defect. CDR3 sequence reads: CASSLGTGGSGKGNEQFF. CDR3 bases: TGCGCCAGCAGCTTGGGGACAGGGGGTAGTGGTAAGGGCAATGAGCAGTTCTTC.